This T cell receptor (beta chain) derives from a study of cytomegalovirus exposure and HLA in healthy donors. With regard to this clone: Its antigen is currently unknown.

Primers for the PCR totalled 60 Vbeta and 13 Jbeta. Clones were sequenced by immunoSEQ multiplex PCR, and TCRdb holds only the in-frame ones, with some missing. The sample carries 110,000 or so clones, about 80% recorded once. Study conclusions and caveats: Sequences of the TCR beta chain were said to predict the HLA-A and HLA-B alleles of most subjects accurately. The study flagged about 160 TCR beta chains as cytomegalovirus-associated.

Sequenced input: PBMCs. This receptor was obtained from a young man in good health and CMV-seronegative.

The chain's CDR3 is CASSLIGGMNTEAFF. The CDR3 DNA follows: TGTGCCAGCAGCTTGATTGGGGGGATGAACACTGAAGCTTTCTTT. The V call is TRBV5-6, the J call TRBJ1-1; possible D gene TRBD1, 5 bases. The CDR3 consists of 15 residues. Deletions cut 1 base from V and 0 bases from J, with 10 bases between. From germline, CDR1 is SGHDT and CDR2 YYEEEE.